This T cell receptor (beta chain) is drawn from a study of immune cell composition in non-small cell lung cancer. As to this clone: Antigen: not known.

Whole-study results and caveats: Lung adenocarcinomas had lower top 10 clone scores and clonality than squamous tumours. Tumour-reactive clones were not shown to match dominant in vivo tumour clones. Adenocarcinomas with higher top tumour-associated clone frequency had more reactive TILs. Clones >0.5% enriched in tumour were rarer in adenocarcinoma (about 33%) than squamous (approximately 75%).

CDR1 is SNHLY, CDR2 FYNNEI, per germline. V lost 1 base and J 4 bases, leaving 13 bases between the germline ends. CDR3 length: 15 amino acids. TCRdb's table, derived via immunoSEQ multiplex PCR, lists solely in-frame clones and lacks some. The sample lists about 1,900 clones, approximately 80% occurring once. The sample comprised lung tumor tissue. The rearrangement links TRBV2 to TRBJ1-1; D possibly corresponds to TRBD1 (6 bases). This sequence originates from a human donor with non-small cell lung cancer. The CDR3 reads CASSEEGLRGTEAFF. CDR3 in DNA: TGTGCCAGCAGTGAAGAGGGCCTCAGGGGCACTGAAGCTTTCTTT.